Listed below are T cell receptor beta chains from one sample, sequenced in a study of cytomegalovirus exposure and HLA in healthy donors. Generated by immunoSEQ multiplex PCR, the TCRdb table keeps only in-frame clones and is missing some. This sample carries around 91,000 clones, roughly 78% of them seen once, and the ten largest clones take around 4.3%. The sequenced material came from PBMCs. These receptors all stem from a woman in her thirties or forties in good health and CMV-seropositive. Both conserved end residues are part of each CDR3. D genes are given only for firm matches. Size is omitted from some rows. Given values are once, few, many or a class for expanded clones.

J gene,D gene,V gene,clone size,CDR3 DNA,CDR3 protein
TRBJ2-7,TRBD2,TRBV15,.,TGTGCCACCAGCAGTGACATAGCGGGAGGGTCCTACGAGCAGTACTTC,CATSSDIAGGSYEQYF
TRBJ1-1,TRBD1,TRBV19,.,TGTGCCAGTAGTCCCCGGACAGGTGGGGGCACTGAAGCTTTCTTT,CASSPRTGGGTEAFF
TRBJ2-3,TRBD2,TRBV7-2,.,TGTGCCAGCAGCTTAGATGGCGGGAGATGGCCAGATACGCAGTATTTT,CASSLDGGRWPDTQYF
TRBJ2-7,TRBD2,TRBV11-2,.,TGTGCCAGCAGCTCCGCCTCATCTATTGCTAGCGGGCCGACCTACGAGCAGTACTTC,CASSSASSIASGPTYEQYF
TRBJ2-7,TRBD1,TRBV11-2,.,TGTGCCAGCAGCAAAAGGGGGCAGCGAACCTCCTACGAGCAGTACTTC,CASSKRGQRTSYEQYF
TRBJ1-4,TRBD1,TRBV19,.,TGTGCCAGTAGACAGACAGGGGGCGCGGAAAAACTGTTTTTT,CASRQTGGAEKLFF
TRBJ2-7,.,TRBV27,.,TGTGCCAGCAGCCCCTGGAGGGGCTCAACCTACGAGCAGTACTTC,CASSPWRGSTYEQYF
TRBJ2-2,TRBD2,TRBV4-3,.,TGCGCCAGCAGCCAAGGTAGCGGGAGCGTCTCCGGGGAGCTGTTTTTT,CASSQGSGSVSGELFF
TRBJ1-4,.,TRBV4-2,few,TGTGCCAGCAGCCAGGGACTCCATGAAAAACTGTTTTTT,CASSQGLHEKLFF
TRBJ1-4,.,TRBV6-1,.,TGTGCCAGCAGTGAAGGCGGGTTTGGTGAAAAACTGTTTTTT,CASSEGGFGEKLFF
TRBJ2-3,.,TRBV7-8,.,TGTGCCAGCAGCTTATCCGAGATCGGGTCCACAGATACGCAGTATTTT,CASSLSEIGSTDTQYF
TRBJ2-3,.,TRBV7-2,.,TGTGCCAGCAGCCCCCAGTCGGGGTGGGTCACAGATACGCAGTATTTT,CASSPQSGWVTDTQYF
TRBJ1-5,TRBD1,TRBV2,.,TGTGCCAGCAGTGAAGCAGCTTGGACAGGTCCCCAGCATTTT,CASSEAAWTGPQHF
TRBJ1-1,TRBD1,TRBV18,once,TGTGCCAGCTCACCCCGCGGGGACAGCCGGAGCGCAGCTTTCTTT,CASSPRGDSRSAAFF
TRBJ2-7,TRBD1,TRBV7-8,once,TGTGCCAGCAGCTTAGCCTCCGGGACAGGCCCTTACGAGCAGTACTTC,CASSLASGTGPYEQYF
TRBJ2-1,.,TRBV27,.,TGTGCCAGCAGTCGCTACAATGAGCAGTTCTTC,CASSRYNEQFF
TRBJ2-2,TRBD1,TRBV19,.,TGTGCCAGCAAGACAGGGGGGGCCGGGGAGCTGTTTTTT,CASKTGGAGELFF
TRBJ2-7,TRBD2,TRBV13,.,TGTGCCAGCAGCAATGGACTAGCGGGAAGGGTCGAGCAGTACTTC,CASSNGLAGRVEQYF
TRBJ2-2,TRBD2,TRBV7-9,.,TGTGCCAGCAGCTTACTCGGGAGGCACACCGGGGAGCTGTTTTTT,CASSLLGRHTGELFF
TRBJ2-7,TRBD1,TRBV15,once,TGTGCCACCAGCAGTCCCGGGACAGGGAACTCCTACGAGCAGTACTTC,CATSSPGTGNSYEQYF
TRBJ2-1,TRBD2,TRBV29-1,.,TGCAGCATATACACCGGGACTAGCGTATACAATGAGCAGTTCTTC,CSIYTGTSVYNEQFF
TRBJ2-3,.,TRBV9,.,TGTGCCAGCAGCGTATTTTCAGGGTCTGAGGTAAATACGCAGTATTTT,CASSVFSGSEVNTQYF
TRBJ1-5,.,TRBV4-1,few,TGCGCCAGCAGCCCGTCCCTAAGAGGGTGGCATCAGCCCCAGCATTTT,CASSPSLRGWHQPQHF
TRBJ1-1,TRBD1,TRBV4-3,.,TGCGCCAGCAGCCAAGATCGGACAGGGAGGCCTGAAGCTTTCTTT,CASSQDRTGRPEAFF
TRBJ2-7,.,TRBV27,.,TGTGCCAGCATGCGAGACAGGCCTCCCTACGAGCAGTACTTC,CASMRDRPPYEQYF
TRBJ1-1,.,TRBV4-3,few,TGCGCCAGCAGCCAAGATCGTACTGAAGCTTTCTTT,CASSQDRTEAFF
TRBJ2-3,TRBD2,TRBV7-3,once,TGTGCCAGCAGCTTCGGGCCTAGCGGGAACTATTATAGCACAGATACGCAGTATTTT,CASSFGPSGNYYSTDTQYF
TRBJ2-2,.,TRBV10-3,.,TGTGCCATCACGAAGACAGCTAACACCGGGGAGCTGTTTTTT,CAITKTANTGELFF
TRBJ2-3,TRBD1,TRBV25-1,.,TGTGCCAGCAGTCACCGACAGGGTGTAGATACGCAGTATTTT,CASSHRQGVDTQYF
TRBJ2-1,TRBD2,TRBV7-2,.,TGTGCCAGCAGCTACCCCGGACTAGCGGGAGGGAGGTCCTACAATGAGCAGTTCTTC,CASSYPGLAGGRSYNEQFF
TRBJ1-1,TRBD1,TRBV13,.,TGTGCCAGCAGCTTCTTGCCGGGACAGGGGAACACTGAAGCTTTCTTT,CASSFLPGQGNTEAFF
TRBJ1-1,.,TRBV19,.,TGTGCCAGTAGTATACTCGGGAGCACTGAAGCTTTCTTT,CASSILGSTEAFF
TRBJ2-2,.,TRBV5-1,.,TGCGCCAGCACCCTCGCCGGGACTGGAACCGGGGAGCTGTTTTTT,CASTLAGTGTGELFF
TRBJ1-3,TRBD1,TRBV9,.,TGTGCCAGCAGCGTAGATCAGGGGGCCGCTGGAAACACCATATATTTT,CASSVDQGAAGNTIYF
TRBJ2-3,.,TRBV4-3,few,TGCGCCAGCAGCCAAGATCTTTATACGCAGTATTTT,CASSQDLYTQYF
TRBJ2-7,TRBD2,TRBV7-2,.,TGTGCCAGCAGCGCACTAGCGGGAGCACCCAGCGAGCAGTACTTC,CASSALAGAPSEQYF
TRBJ2-3,.,TRBV10-2,.,TGCGCCAGCAGTGAGATATCCAGGGAAGACGCGCAGTATTTT,CASSEISREDAQYF
TRBJ2-2,.,TRBV11-2,.,TGTGCCAGCAGCTTAGTGGCAGGCCTCACCGGGGAGCTGTTTTTT,CASSLVAGLTGELFF